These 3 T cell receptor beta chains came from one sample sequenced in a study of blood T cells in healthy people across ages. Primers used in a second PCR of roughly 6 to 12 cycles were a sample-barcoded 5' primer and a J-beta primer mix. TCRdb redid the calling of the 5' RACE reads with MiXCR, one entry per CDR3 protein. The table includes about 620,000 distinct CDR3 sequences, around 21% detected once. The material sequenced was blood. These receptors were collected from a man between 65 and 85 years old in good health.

The CDR3, as DNA: TGTGCCAGCAGTTTGACTAGCGGTCCCCCGGGGACCCAGTACTTC. Translated: CASSLTSGPPGTQYF. This chain joins TRBV12-3 or TRBV12-4 and TRBJ2-5; 9 nucleotides agree with TRBD2. Losses at the gene ends were 3 bases for V and 7 bases for J; bases not matched to a gene: 9. The length of the CDR3 is 15 residues.

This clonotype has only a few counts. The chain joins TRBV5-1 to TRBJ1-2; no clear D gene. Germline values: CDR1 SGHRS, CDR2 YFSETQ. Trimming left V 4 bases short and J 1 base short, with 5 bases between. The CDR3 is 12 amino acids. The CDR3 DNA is TGCGCCAGCAGCCCCAATAACTATGGCTACACCTTC. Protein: CASSPNNYGYTF.

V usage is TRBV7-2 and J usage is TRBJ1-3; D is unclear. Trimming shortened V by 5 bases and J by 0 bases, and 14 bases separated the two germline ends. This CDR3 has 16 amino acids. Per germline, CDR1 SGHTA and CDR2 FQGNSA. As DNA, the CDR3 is TGTGCCAGCAGCCCGACACCCTCGAGCTCTGGAAACACCATATATTTT. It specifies CASSPTPSSSGNTIYF.